This T cell receptor (beta chain) was profiled in a study of CD8+CD57+ T cells in acquired aplastic anemia. Broader study findings: Patients and controls had in common 25 to 35 CD8+ CDR3 sequences. The study found no significant CD8+ Simpson's diversity difference between patients and controls.

Both TCR beta VDJ combination and CDR3 sequence profiling were carried out. Genomic DNA was the template for this profiling. TCRdb processed the reads anew with MiXCR; each CDR3 protein has one entry. The table includes about 150,000 distinct CDR3 sequences, about 48% detected once. This CDR3 has 16 residues. Germline CDR1 and CDR2: DFQATT and SNEGSKA (reference sequence). J was trimmed by 7 bases and V by 0 bases; bases with no gene match: 7. Of note for this clonotype: Its matching antigen is unknown.

CD8+CD57+ cell expansion had been shown by flow cytometry in patients chosen for sequencing. The chain employs TRBV20-1 and TRBJ1-6, with 9 positions matching TRBD1. Sequenced material: sorted CD4+, CD8+, or CD8+CD57+ T cells (not recorded which) from PBMCs. The sequence was obtained from a human donor with aplastic anemia. The CDR3, as DNA: TGCAGTGCTAGAGATAGTGTAGGACAGGGGAATTCACCCCTCCACTTT. It encodes CSARDSVGQGNSPLHF.